This T cell receptor (beta chain) appears in the sequencing data of a study of monozygotic twins with inflammatory bowel disease. Study observations and caveats: It was in IBD patients that TCRbeta diversity (inverse Simpson) was lower than in healthy co-twins. Discordant twins showed the same repertoire similarity as concordant twins, possibly from limited power.

As concerns this clonotype: Its antigen is not identified.

The CDR3 is 15 residues long. Looked up from germline, CDR1 is LNHDA and CDR2 is SQIVND (reference sequence). TCRdb reprocessed the 5' RACE reads and keeps a single row for each CDR3 protein, giving no DNA. The sample features 200,000 to 250,000 distinct CDR3 sequences, with around 7.6% in its top ten. Specimen: blood. The chain links TRBV19 to TRBJ2-6. The receptor's source is a human donor with ulcerative colitis or Crohn's disease, or a healthy co-twin of an affected twin (not recorded which). This CDR3 is CASQRGVSGANVLTF.